The T cell receptor beta chain described here comes from a study of shared clonotypes between healthy human individuals (dated by TCRdb to the early 2020s). In the study overall: The cohort comprised two women and a few men aged 18 to 49 years. For each donor, three plates each were used for CD4 naive and CD4 memory, two plates were used for CD8 naive, and one plate was used for CD8 memory. Blood TCR repertoires of a handful of healthy adults were deeply sequenced to estimate repertoire size and the extent of clonotype sharing between individuals. To increase sequencing depth and limit assay-specific biases, different laboratories used diverse techniques to prepare libraries and sequence TCR repertoires. Leukapheresis yielded between about 0.85 and 9.5 billion PBMCs per donor.

Healthy HIV-negative adults with no recently reported acute infections or vaccinations were included as donors. All donors were Caucasian adults living in Nashville, Tennessee, USA. CD4+ T cells were enriched by magnetic negative selection, after which naive cells were positively selected on CD45RA and the negative fraction was taken as the memory subset. After blood collection by leukapheresis, PBMCs were isolated using Ficoll-Histopaque density gradient centrifugation and then cryopreserved in the vapor phase of liquid nitrogen. Analytical flow cytometry was used to check the purity and quantity of each magnetically sorted T cell population. Each sorted fraction had its genomic DNA isolated and then quantified by UV absorbance on a Nanodrop 2000c. From cysteine to phenylalanine, the CDR3 is 9 amino acids long. Only the CDR3 region is kept as DNA, spanning 27 bases read in frame from base 1. CDR1 and CDR2 are drawn from the germline V gene: SGHVS, FNYEAQ. Trimming costs V 8 bases and J 5 bases, and their ends lie 3 bases apart.

Using the deep immunoSEQ assay, TCR CDR3 regions were amplified from genomic DNA by multiplex PCR. Extracted genomic DNA from each cell subset was spread evenly across all wells of several immunoSEQ 96-well plates, with each plate serving as a replicate. Each replicate PCR for sorted subsets received around 200 ng genomic DNA, equal to about 30,000 T cell genomes. The purified libraries were quantified using a Qubit 3.0 fluorometer, sized with a Bioanalyzer 2100, and then quantified again using the KAPA Library Quantification kit. A separate single-read 150-cycle Illumina NextSeq 550 flow cell was used to sequence each immunoSEQ 96-well plate. On the study's bioinformatics: The immunoSEQ output contained only junctional sequences without quality scores, so filtering could not match that applied to full-length reads. Sequences were annotated with PyIR, a Python wrapper for IgBLAST v1.9, using IMGT germline references to assign V/J genes and CDR3. Any read was removed if the V/J assignment was weak (E-value above 1e-6), the CDR3 was missing, or the read contained stop codons, out-of-frame junctions, or ambiguous translated residues. V3J clonotypes were defined as sequences sharing an identical inferred V gene, J gene, and CDR3 amino acid sequence. Percentage overlap between repertoires was calculated by dividing the number of shared unique clonotypes by the size of the smaller repertoire. Repertoire richness was assessed with RTK rarefaction, the Chao1 estimator, and Recon v2.1 estimates of unobserved clonotypes. OLGA was used to compute generation probabilities for all TCRbeta clonotypes that the gDNA method yielded from a handful of donors. In TCRdb, the immuneACCESS table is reduced to in-frame sequences with V and J assigned. These tables do not hold every clone; where another copy was compared, an unresolved V gene accounts for under half, and the others remain unexplained. V and J calls and clone size follow that table, whereas D and trimming were derived from the DNA. The table for this sample lists roughly 300,000 clones; more than 60% of them were counted only once. The ten largest clones take up about 10% of the sample.

Study-level results and caveats: Because the study included a small number of donors, the genetic and exposure-history diversity represented was limited. About 4.5% of naive CD4, approximately 3.7% of naive CD8, 2.3% of memory CD4, and 0.4% of memory CD8 clonotypes were shared across several donors. Based on pairwise subsampling, the degree of clonotype sharing among donors was expected to be affected by sequencing depth. Rarefaction of sorted-subset datasets indicated incomplete sequencing despite the large sequencing depth. Estimated clonotype richness was generally larger for naive than for memory subsets. Compared with non-shared clonotypes, clonotypes shared by all four sorted-subset donors had higher generation probabilities. Sampling was limited to blood, and TCR repertoires in tissue likely differ from TCR repertoires in blood.

This clone was counted a single time. The antigen it binds to is not known. Per-base quality was not reported, and no clone a single base away is much larger than it. The chain couples TRBV7-6 to TRBJ2-5; no D gene can be assigned with confidence. Sample: memory CD4+ T cells sorted from blood. The label giving this sample's cell subset or site can be read as: CD45RA-negative fraction. The TCR sequence derives from a man aged 25-40 years in good health. The CDR3 in this case is CASGETQYF. Read as DNA, the sequence is TGTGCCAGCGGTGAGACCCAGTACTTC.